This T cell receptor (beta chain) was identified during a study of blood T cell repertoires in COVID-19. The germline CDR1 and CDR2 sequences are LGHNA and YSLEER. The CDR3 totals 14 residues. The V and J ends lost 5 bases and 7 bases, in that order; junction bases with no gene match: 6. How the authors handled the data: Reference gene primer amplification yielded estimated nucleated cell counts. Measured with immunoSEQ multiplex PCR; TCRdb has only the in-frame clones, and not every one. The DNA gave D and trimming, while V, J and clone size come from that table. This sample has more than 130,000 clones, with 85% to 90% found just once.

Specimen: peripheral blood. The receptor was derived from a woman aged 40 to 55 with acute or convalescent COVID-19. This sequence joins TRBV4-3 and TRBJ2-1, with TRBD2 identical over 9 bases. The CDR3 DNA follows: TGCGCCAGCAGCGAGCGGGAGGAGGGGAATGAGCAGTTCTTC. Encoded protein: CASSEREEGNEQFF.